A single sample is the source of the 17 T cell receptor beta chains below, sequenced in a study of technical replicates of blood from several donors. The protocol was immunoSEQ multiplex PCR, while the TCRdb copy is restricted to in-frame clones and leaves out a portion. The table has under 85,000 clones, about 97% seen once; the top ten hold 0.18%. The sequenced sample was T cells isolated from PBMCs. Receptor source: a human donor in good health.

The chain combines TRBV9 with TRBJ2-5, with D hard to call. Trimming took off 0 bases at V and 3 bases at J, with 6 bases between the two ends. The CDR3 covers 13 residues. Germline V gene sequence: CDR1 SGDLS, CDR2 YYNGEE. The CDR3 protein is CASSVAPKETQYF. The CDR3 nucleotides are TGTGCCAGCAGCGTAGCCCCCAAAGAGACCCAGTACTTC.

The J gene is TRBJ2-1, the V gene TRBV19; D is perhaps TRBD2 (6 bases). The CDR3 contains 16 residues. V lost 5 bases, J lost 4 bases, and 18 bases lay in between. CDR1 and CDR2 from the germline V gene are LNHDA and SQIVND (reference sequence). CDR3: CASSSPPLGLYNEQFF. CDR3 DNA: TGTGCCAGTAGTTCTCCCCCACTAGGACTATACAATGAGCAGTTCTTC.

This chain joins TRBV5-5 and TRBJ2-3; D gene ambiguous. V was shortened by 4 bases and J by 0 bases, with 3 bases between the two germline ends. Germline V gives CDR1 SGHKS, CDR2 YYEKEE (reference sequence). The CDR3 sequence is 12 residues long. CDR3 loop: CASSLSTDTQYF. CDR3 nucleotide sequence: TGTGCCAGCAGCCTCAGCACAGATACGCAGTATTTT.

The CDR3, as DNA: TGTGCCAGCAGCCCCAGGGAAATGTCGAACGAGCAGTACTTC. Amino acid sequence: CASSPREMSNEQYF. V gene TRBV11-3 combines with J gene TRBJ2-7, with a tentative D call TRBD1 (5 bases). V lost 5 bases to trimming and J lost 5 bases, with 16 bases between them. The CDR3 loop spans 14 amino acids. Germline CDR1 is SGHNT and CDR2 is YENEEA.

This clone was picked up one time. J is TRBJ2-5 and V is TRBV4-1; TRBD2 aligns across 10 bases. J lost 2 bases, V lost 5 bases, and 2 bases had no gene match. From germline, CDR1 is MGHRA and CDR2 YSYEKL. The CDR3 runs 14 residues. Here the CDR3 reads CASSGLAAQETQYF. The CDR3 nucleotides are TGCGCCAGCAGCGGACTAGCGGCTCAAGAGACCCAGTACTTC.

The J gene is TRBJ1-1, the V gene TRBV5-1, with D unresolved. From germline, CDR1 is SGHRS and CDR2 YFSETQ. The CDR3 has 13 amino acids. Trimming shortened V by 3 bases and J by 1 base, and 7 bases separated the two germline ends. The CDR3 region is CASSSVANTEAFF. The DNA of the CDR3 is TGCGCCAGCAGCTCGGTCGCGAACACTGAAGCTTTCTTT.

The chain is built from TRBV4-2 and TRBJ2-1; maybe TRBD2 (7 bases). V gave up 0 bases and J gave up 14 bases, with 17 bases separating them. The CDR3 is 14 amino acids. Looked up from germline, CDR1 is LGHNA and CDR2 is YNFKEQ. The chain's CDR3 is CASSQDPEGDYEFF. In nucleotides, the CDR3 is TGTGCCAGCAGCCAAGATCCCGAGGGGGACTATGAGTTCTTC.

This rearrangement joins TRBV7-3 to TRBJ2-1; the D gene is possibly TRBD2 (6 bases). This CDR3 is 17 amino acids long. V was trimmed by 4 bases and J by 1 base, leaving 17 bases between them. Germline values: CDR1 SGHTA, CDR2 FQGTGA. CDR3 region: CASSWGESDLSYNEQFF. CDR3 DNA sequence: TGTGCCAGCAGCTGGGGGGAGTCCGACTTATCCTACAATGAGCAGTTCTTC. The whole variable domain, filled in from reference TRBV7-3 and TRBJ2-1, reads GAGVSQTPSNKVTEKGKYVELRCDPISGHTALYWYRQSLGQGPEFLIYFQGTGAADDSGLPNDRFFAVRPEGSVSTLKIQRTERGDSAVYLCASSWGESDLSYNEQFFGPGTRLTVL.

The V and J genes are TRBV28 and TRBJ1-2; 7 bases match TRBD1. The ends lost 10 bases at V and 2 bases at J; junction bases unmatched: 7. CDR3 length: 13 amino acids. Germline CDR1 and CDR2: MDHEN and SYDVKM. CDR3 bases: TGTGCCACCGAGGGGGCGGGCAACTATGGCTACACCTTC. It codes for CATEGAGNYGYTF.

J is TRBJ2-2 and V is TRBV11-3; the D is unclear. V lost 3 bases and J 6 bases, leaving 8 bases between the germline ends. Per germline, CDR1 SGHNT and CDR2 YENEEA. The length of the CDR3 is 13 residues. CDR3 nucleotides: TGTGCCAGCAGCTTCCGGTCGGCCGGGGAGCTGTTTTTT. The encoded protein is CASSFRSAGELFF.

This chain connects TRBV6-1 to TRBJ2-1, with 8 bases aligning to TRBD1. Germline V CDR1 and CDR2: MNHNS, SASEGT. The CDR3 extends over 15 amino acids. V lost 3 bases to trimming and J lost 8 bases; unmatched junction nucleotides: 9. CDR3 sequence reads: CASSDGQGVSYEQFF. The CDR3 DNA is TGTGCCAGCAGTGATGGACAGGGTGTCAGCTATGAGCAGTTCTTC.

This clone was counted once. This chain uses TRBV6-4 with TRBJ2-3; 8 bases fit TRBD1. Germline V gene sequence: CDR1 MRHNA, CDR2 SNTAGT. The junction had 4 bases not matched to a gene; V was cut back by 3 bases and J by 5 bases. This CDR3 comprises 14 residues. The CDR3 loop reads CASSEGQAEDTQYF. Here the CDR3 DNA reads TGTGCCAGCAGTGAGGGACAGGCTGAAGATACGCAGTATTTT.

This clone was detected once. This chain links TRBV2 with TRBJ2-1, with 8 bases lining up with TRBD1. The germline V gene has CDR1 SNHLY and CDR2 FYNNEI. V shed 11 bases, J shed 0 bases, and the junction held 3 bases outside the gene matches. This CDR3 is 13 amino acids long. The CDR3 sequence: CAGTGGSYNEQFF. Written as DNA, the CDR3 is TGTGCCGGAACAGGGGGCTCCTACAATGAGCAGTTCTTC.

The chain couples TRBV11-3 to TRBJ2-1, with 7 bases aligning to TRBD2. Germline lookup yields CDR1 SGHNT and CDR2 YENEEA. Trimming cost V 1 base and J 2 bases; bases outside gene matches: 5. CDR3 length: 16 residues. Written as DNA, the CDR3 is TGTGCCAGCAGCTTAGGAGTGGCGGGGGCCTACAATGAGCAGTTCTTC. Protein product: CASSLGVAGAYNEQFF.

The CDR3, as DNA: TGTGCCACCAGCAGGGACAGGAATCAGCCCCAGCATTTT. Translation gives CATSRDRNQPQHF. The J gene is TRBJ1-5, the V gene TRBV15; 7 bases fit TRBD1. The germline V gene has CDR1 LNHNV and CDR2 YYDKDF (reference sequence). The length of the CDR3 is 13 residues. V gave up 3 bases and J gave up 4 bases; unmatched junction bases: 0.

This chain joins TRBV7-6 and TRBJ2-6; D not resolved. Trimming left V 2 bases short and J 2 bases short, with 13 bases between. The CDR3 is 17 residues long. Germline loops: CDR1 SGHVS, CDR2 FNYEAQ. The CDR3 protein is CASSLRYRGAGANVLTF. CDR3 DNA: TGTGCCAGCAGCTTACGGTATCGCGGTGCTGGGGCCAACGTCCTGACTTTC.

The J gene is TRBJ2-1, the V gene TRBV4-1; 8 bases match TRBD2. Unmatched junction bases numbered 14, after V lost 3 bases and J lost 7 bases. The germline CDR1 and CDR2 sequences are MGHRA and YSYEKL. This CDR3 contains 17 residues. DNA for the CDR3: TGCGCCAGCAGCCATGGAGACGGGAGGGGATCGGAAAATGAGCAGTTCTTC. It translates to CASSHGDGRGSENEQFF.